This T cell receptor beta chain was retrieved from a study of CD8 T cells in Susac syndrome. There are 13 residues in the CDR3. Trimming cost V 3 bases and J 8 bases, with 11 bases left between them. Per the germline V gene, CDR1 is KGHSH and CDR2 is LQKENI. Random hexamers were used to reverse transcribe the RNA input (about 0.45 to 1 ug). TCRdb reanalysed the immunoSEQ multiplex PCR reads using MiXCR and keeps one entry per CDR3 protein. The data hold 150,000 to 200,000 distinct CDR3 sequences, with 90% to 95% observed a single time. This clonotype was seen a single time. The V gene is TRBV18, the J gene TRBJ2-4; tentatively, D is TRBD2 (5 bases). Sequenced sample: CD4+ T cells from PBMCs. The clonotype was recovered from a human donor with Susac syndrome. CDR3 amino acids: CASSPNDGDIQYF. For the CDR3, the DNA is TGTGCCAGCTCACCGAATGACGGGGACATTCAGTACTTC.